The 26 T cell receptor beta chains given below trace back to one sample, sequenced in a study of blood T cell repertoires in COVID-19 (dated by TCRdb to about 2020). To prepare the library, the immunoSEQ multiplex PCR assay was applied. In its TCRdb copy, this immuneACCESS table keeps in-frame sequences only and misses some clones. Where compared with another copy, unresolved V genes explain less than half of these, and the others have no known cause. The sample table holds about 190,000 clones, of which roughly 81% were seen once. The top ten constitute over 9.5% of the sample. Sequencing was performed on peripheral blood. These receptor sequences come from a woman older than 75 with COVID-19, enrolled during active disease.

This chain uses TRBV3-1 (or the pseudogene TRBV3-2) with TRBJ2-3; the D gene is possibly TRBD2 (6 bases). There are 17 residues in the CDR3. The germline CDR1 and CDR2 sequences are LGHDT and YNNKEL (reference sequence). The ends were cut back, 6 bases at V and 6 bases at J, with 25 bases in the middle. For the CDR3, the DNA is TGTGCCAGCAGGCACCAGGAGGGCGGGGTTGGTGGGGATACGCAGTATTTT. It is translated as CASRHQEGGVGGDTQYF.

The chain combines TRBV25-1 with TRBJ2-3; possibly TRBD2 for D (5 bases). Per germline, CDR1 MGHDK and CDR2 SYGVNS. Trimming removed 5 bases at V and 4 bases at J, with 10 bases between. CDR3 size: 13 residues. The CDR3 region is CASSFAGADTQYF. DNA for the CDR3: TGTGCCAGCAGTTTTGCCGGGGCAGATACGCAGTATTTT.

The chain is built from TRBV4-1 and TRBJ2-7; 14 nucleotides agree with TRBD2. Germline V gives CDR1 MGHRA, CDR2 YSYEKL. The trim removed 4 bases at V and 3 bases at J, leaving 2 bases unmatched. There are 15 residues in the CDR3. The chain's CDR3 is CASSLGLAGGYEQYF. CDR3 DNA sequence: TGCGCCAGCAGCCTCGGACTAGCGGGAGGCTACGAGCAGTACTTC.

The chain couples TRBV19 to TRBJ1-4; 10 bases fit TRBD1. The germline V gene has CDR1 LNHDA and CDR2 SQIVND (reference sequence). The CDR3 length is 13 residues. Trimming cost V 9 bases and J 7 bases; bases outside gene matches: 5. The CDR3 sequence is CASRDRGAEKLFF. In nucleotides, the CDR3 is TGTGCCAGCCGGGACAGGGGAGCTGAAAAACTGTTTTTT.

The chain is built from TRBV9 and TRBJ2-3; TRBD2 matches at 7 bases. Unmatched junction bases numbered 4, after V lost 3 bases and J lost 0 bases. CDR1 is SGDLS and CDR2 is YYNGEE in the germline V gene. This CDR3 has 15 amino acids. The CDR3, as DNA: TGTGCCAGCAGCGCCCCCGGGGGGAGCACAGATACGCAGTATTTT. As protein: CASSAPGGSTDTQYF.

This chain connects TRBV19 to TRBJ2-3, with D possibly being TRBD2 (6 bases). This CDR3 has 18 amino acids. V was shortened by 4 bases and J by 3 bases, with 23 bases between the two germline ends. The V gene's germline CDR1 is LNHDA and CDR2 SQIVND (reference sequence). CDR3 DNA sequence: TGTGCCAGTAGTAGCCGGGACTTAGGGTATCTTAATACAGATACGCAGTATTTT. Translated: CASSSRDLGYLNTDTQYF.

CDR3 bases: TGTGCCAGCAGCCAGCTAGACAGGGGGACAGATACGCAGTATTTT. This sequence encodes CASSQLDRGTDTQYF. This sequence joins TRBV4-2 and TRBJ2-3; 9 bases match TRBD1. The length of the CDR3 is 15 residues. CDR1 is LGHNA, CDR2 YNFKEQ, per germline. The V and J ends lost 3 bases and 3 bases, in that order; junction bases with no gene match: 4.

DNA of the CDR3: TGTGCCAGCAGCTTGGCGACTAGCGGGGCGGCGGGAGATACGCAGTATTTT. Translated: CASSLATSGAAGDTQYF. The rearrangement joins TRBV5-6 to TRBJ2-3, with 11 bases fitting TRBD2. The V and J ends lost 0 bases and 5 bases, in that order; junction bases with no gene match: 8. There are 17 residues in the CDR3. Germline V gene data show CDR1 as SGHDT and CDR2 as YYEEEE.

The chain uses TRBV15 and TRBJ2-2; 14 bases line up with TRBD2. The CDR3 loop spans 20 amino acids. Germline values: CDR1 LNHNV, CDR2 YYDKDF (reference sequence). V shed 0 bases, J shed 5 bases, and the junction held 11 bases outside the gene matches. The CDR3 coding sequence is TGTGCCACCAGCAGAGAACCCCCTCTGCGACTAGCGGGAGGGACCGGGGAGCTGTTTTTT. Amino acids: CATSREPPLRLAGGTGELFF.

This chain uses TRBV29-1 with TRBJ1-3; D gene uncertain. Trimming cost V 3 bases and J 7 bases, with 13 bases left between them. Germline-derived CDR1 and CDR2 are SQVTM and ANQGSEA. CDR3 length: 13 amino acids. Here the CDR3 DNA reads TGCAGCGTTGAGCGGGGTGCGGGGAACACCATATATTTT. It encodes CSVERGAGNTIYF.

The CDR3 loop reads CASSESIAAGADNEQFF. CDR3 nucleotides: TGCGCCAGCAGTGAGTCGATAGCAGCGGGGGCAGACAATGAGCAGTTCTTC. The V call is TRBV10-1, the J call TRBJ2-1, with 8 bases matching TRBD2. The J segment lost 5 bases and the V segment lost 0 bases, leaving 9 bases of the junction unmatched. This CDR3 has 17 amino acids. Germline loops: CDR1 WNHNN, CDR2 SYGVQD (reference sequence).

The chain combines TRBV5-4 with TRBJ1-6; 7 bases map to TRBD1. The CDR3 runs 14 residues. V shed 3 bases, J shed 8 bases, and the junction held 5 bases outside the gene matches. CDR1 SGHNT and CDR2 YYREEE come from the germline V gene (reference sequence). The CDR3 region has the DNA TGTGCCAGCAGCTCCGGACAGGTGTATTCACCCCTCCACTTT. Translating it yields CASSSGQVYSPLHF.

The V and J genes are TRBV5-1 and TRBJ2-3, with TRBD1 matching over 11 bases. The V gene's germline CDR1 is SGHRS and CDR2 YFSETQ. The CDR3 spans 16 residues. V lost 0 bases, J lost 6 bases, and 6 bases stayed unmatched. The CDR3, as DNA: TGCGCCAGCAGCTTGGCCGGGACAGGGGGGATGGATACGCAGTATTTT. This translates into CASSLAGTGGMDTQYF.

This chain links TRBV19 with TRBJ2-2, with D possibly TRBD1 on 5 matching bases. Per germline, CDR1 LNHDA and CDR2 SQIVND (reference sequence). This CDR3 is built from 16 residues. Trimming removed 5 bases at V and 0 bases at J, with 13 bases between. The DNA of the CDR3 is TGTGCCAGTAGTTTTTCCGCCAGGGCGAACACCGGGGAGCTGTTTTTT. It specifies CASSFSARANTGELFF.

V is TRBV6-2 or TRBV6-3 and J is TRBJ2-7; 10 positions agree with TRBD1. Germline V gene data show CDR1 as MNHEY and CDR2 as SVGEGT. This CDR3 is built from 18 residues. V shed 4 bases and J 3 bases; nucleotides not matched to a gene: 15. CDR3 residues: CASSSPRDRGRWDYEQYF. The CDR3 DNA sequence: TGTGCCAGCAGTTCTCCCCGGGACAGGGGACGGTGGGACTACGAGCAGTACTTC.

This chain connects TRBV7-8 to TRBJ2-1; 10 nucleotides align to TRBD2. The germline CDR1 and CDR2 sequences are SGHVS and FQNEAQ. Trimming removed 3 bases from V and 1 base from J; junction bases left unmatched: 6. The CDR3 extends over 17 amino acids. The DNA for the CDR3 is TGTGCCAGCAGCTTCCGGACTAGCGGTACATCCTACAATGAGCAGTTCTTC. This codes for CASSFRTSGTSYNEQFF.

The chain couples TRBV11-3 to TRBJ2-1; 12 bases align to TRBD2. The V segment lost 5 bases and the J segment 7 bases; nucleotides outside the gene matches: 6. The CDR3 is 15 residues long. Looked up from germline, CDR1 is SGHNT and CDR2 is YENEEA. CDR3 DNA sequence: TGTGCCAGCAGCCCGACTAGCGGGGGACCAAATGAGCAGTTCTTC. Translating gives CASSPTSGGPNEQFF.

This chain links TRBV7-2 with TRBJ2-7; TRBD2 matches at 11 bases. The CDR3 totals 15 residues. Germline lookup yields CDR1 SGHTA and CDR2 FQGNSA. V gave up 6 bases and J gave up 4 bases; unmatched junction bases: 8. The CDR3 sequence is CASSLGASGGYEQYF. CDR3 coding DNA: TGTGCCAGCAGTCTAGGGGCTAGCGGGGGGTACGAGCAGTACTTC.

CDR3 DNA: TGCGCCAGCAGCTTTCAACAGGGGGACACTGAAGCTTTCTTT. This encodes CASSFQQGDTEAFF. V usage is TRBV5-1 and J usage is TRBJ1-1; 8 nucleotides align to TRBD1. This CDR3 spans 14 amino acids. Germline-derived CDR1 and CDR2 are SGHRS and YFSETQ. After removal of 2 bases from V and 3 bases from J, the junction contained 3 bases not matched to a gene.

The chain couples TRBV15 to TRBJ2-2; a weak D match, TRBD2 (6 bases). In germline, CDR1 is LNHNV, CDR2 YYDKDF (reference sequence). CDR3 length equals 14 residues. Between the trimmed V and J ends, which lost 10 bases and 3 bases, there was a span of 15 bases. This CDR3 reads CARMGWRDTGELFF. The CDR3 bases are TGTGCCAGAATGGGATGGAGGGACACCGGGGAGCTGTTTTTT. The full variable domain, rest sourced from reference TRBV15 and TRBJ2-2, is DAMVIQNPRYQVTQFGKPVTLSCSQTLNHNVMYWYQQKSSQAPKLLFHYYDKDFNNEADTPDNFQSRRPNTSFCFLDIRSPGLGDTAMYLCARMGWRDTGELFFGEGSRLTVL.

The V call is TRBV7-6, the J call TRBJ1-1, with TRBD1 matching 7 bases. Germline V gene lookup returns CDR1 SGHVS and CDR2 FNYEAQ. The CDR3 is made up of 16 amino acids. Germline trimming cut 1 base from V and 1 base from J; bases unmatched to any gene: 6. DNA of the CDR3: TGTGCCAGCAGCTTAGGCTCCCGGACAGGGAACACTGAAGCTTTCTTT. Its translation: CASSLGSRTGNTEAFF.

About this clone itself: This CDR3 is also generated by other DNA sequences in the sample. J is TRBJ2-1 and V is TRBV24-1; D gene ambiguous. With 0 bases removed from V and 8 bases from J, the gap between germline ends came to 10 bases. The length of the CDR3 is 14 residues. Looked up from germline, CDR1 is KGHDR and CDR2 is SFDVKD. This CDR3 is CATSDLQVPHEQFF. For the CDR3, the DNA is TGTGCCACCAGTGATTTGCAGGTACCTCATGAGCAGTTCTTC.

A few counts support this clone. The V call is TRBV28, the J call TRBJ1-5, with D possibly TRBD1 on 5 matching bases. Germline CDR1 is MDHEN and CDR2 is SYDVKM. V dropped 1 base and J dropped 4 bases, with 11 bases sitting between them. This CDR3 spans 15 amino acids. CDR3 sequence: CASSLFGGRNQPQHF. CDR3 sequence (DNA): TGTGCCAGCAGTTTATTCGGGGGGAGGAATCAGCCCCAGCATTTT.

The sample holds one count of this clone. The rearrangement links TRBV2 to TRBJ2-2, with 7 nucleotides matching TRBD2. Trimming cost V 7 bases and J 2 bases; bases outside gene matches: 4. The CDR3 loop spans 14 amino acids. Germline V gene lookup returns CDR1 SNHLY and CDR2 FYNNEI. The CDR3: CASTPSGNTGELFF. Here the CDR3 DNA reads TGTGCCAGCACTCCTAGCGGAAACACCGGGGAGCTGTTTTTT.

This clone was seen a single time. The chain has TRBV9 and TRBJ1-1, with TRBD1 matching over 8 bases. Unmatched junction bases numbered 8, after V lost 0 bases and J lost 4 bases. Germline loops: CDR1 SGDLS, CDR2 YYNGEE. This CDR3 contains 16 residues. CDR3 sequence: CASSVAGQGAGTEAFF. CDR3 coding DNA: TGTGCCAGCAGCGTAGCGGGGCAGGGGGCAGGCACTGAAGCTTTCTTT.

The J gene is TRBJ2-7, the V gene TRBV11-3; D not resolved. CDR1 is SGHNT and CDR2 is YENEEA in the germline V gene. This CDR3 has 11 amino acids. V was pared by 3 bases and J by 3 bases, with 3 bases between. CDR3 in amino acids: CASSFRYEQYF. The CDR3 DNA follows: TGTGCCAGCAGCTTTCGCTACGAGCAGTACTTC.